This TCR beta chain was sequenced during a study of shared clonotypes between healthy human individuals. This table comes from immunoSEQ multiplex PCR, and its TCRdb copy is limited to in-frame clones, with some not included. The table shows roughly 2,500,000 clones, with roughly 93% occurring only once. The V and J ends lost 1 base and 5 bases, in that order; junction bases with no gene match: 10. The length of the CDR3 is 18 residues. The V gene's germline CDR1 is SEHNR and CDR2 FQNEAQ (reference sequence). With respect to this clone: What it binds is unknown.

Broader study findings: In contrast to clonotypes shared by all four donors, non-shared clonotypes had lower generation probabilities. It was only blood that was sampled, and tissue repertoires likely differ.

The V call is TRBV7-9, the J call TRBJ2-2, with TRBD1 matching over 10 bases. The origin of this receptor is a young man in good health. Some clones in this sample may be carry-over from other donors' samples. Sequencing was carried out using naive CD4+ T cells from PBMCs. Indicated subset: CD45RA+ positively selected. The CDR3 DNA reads TGTGCCAGCAGCTTAGGACTCGGACAGGGGGGATTGACCGGGGAGCTGTTTTTT. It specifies CASSLGLGQGGLTGELFF.